A single sample gave rise to the 11 T cell receptor beta chains below, sequenced in a study of cytomegalovirus exposure and HLA in healthy donors. Primers: 60 Vbeta forward and 13 Jbeta reverse. The data were produced by immunoSEQ multiplex PCR, yet TCRdb's version contains in-frame clones alone and is incomplete. The repertoire has about 130,000 clones, roughly 72% of them found once; the top ten carry roughly 7%. Sequencing input: PBMCs. The receptors stem from a male donor in good health and CMV-seronegative.

This chain links TRBV4-2 with TRBJ2-7; 12 nucleotides agree with TRBD1. Trimming at V came to 5 bases and at J to 5 bases, leaving 4 bases not matched to a gene. CDR1 LGHNA and CDR2 YNFKEQ come from the germline V gene. The CDR3 contains 14 residues. This CDR3 is CASSEGQGANEQYF. CDR3 nucleotides: TGTGCCAGCAGCGAGGGACAGGGGGCCAACGAGCAGTACTTC.

The J gene is TRBJ2-7, the V gene TRBV29-1, with 7 nucleotides matching TRBD1. The CDR3 covers 12 residues. Per germline, CDR1 SQVTM and CDR2 ANQGSEA. V shed 6 bases and J 2 bases; nucleotides not matched to a gene: 4. The CDR3: CSVRQGAYEQYF. In DNA, the CDR3 is TGCAGCGTCCGACAGGGCGCCTACGAGCAGTACTTC.

The chain carries TRBV21-1 and TRBJ2-7; TRBD1 reflects the table's D call only, with no check against the DNA. TRBV21-1 is a pseudogene. This CDR3 spans 17 amino acids. The CDR3: CASSKVDEGQGVQEQYF. The CDR3 region has the DNA TGTGCCAGCAGCAAAGTGGATGAGGGACAGGGGGTTCAGGAGCAGTACTTC.

The chain combines TRBV6-5 with TRBJ1-5; no clear D gene. Trimming removed 5 bases at V and 7 bases at J, with 18 bases between. The CDR3 has 15 amino acids. Germline values: CDR1 MNHEY, CDR2 SVGAGI. In nucleotides, the CDR3 is TGTGCCAGCAGTAGCCCCGAGCGGGGTGGCCAGCCCCAGCATTTT. It is translated as CASSSPERGGQPQHF.

The gene calls are TRBV4-3 and TRBJ2-3; 10 nucleotides match TRBD2. The CDR3 loop spans 16 amino acids. Losses at the gene ends were 1 base for V and 3 bases for J; bases not matched to a gene: 4. Germline CDR1 reads LGHNA; CDR2 reads YSLEER. Written as DNA, the CDR3 is TGCGCCAGCAGCCAAGGAACTAGCGGGGCGACAGATACGCAGTATTTT. Its protein product is CASSQGTSGATDTQYF.

The chain employs TRBV15 and TRBJ2-7; no reliable D call. CDR3 length: 12 residues. The ends were cut back, 0 bases at V and 3 bases at J, with 3 bases in the middle. In germline, CDR1 is LNHNV, CDR2 YYDKDF (reference sequence). The CDR3 nucleotides are TGTGCCACCAGCAGAGATAGCTACGAGCAGTACTTC. This encodes CATSRDSYEQYF. Full variable domain (rest looked up from reference TRBV15 and TRBJ2-7): DAMVIQNPRYQVTQFGKPVTLSCSQTLNHNVMYWYQQKSSQAPKLLFHYYDKDFNNEADTPDNFQSRRPNTSFCFLDIRSPGLGDTAMYLCATSRDSYEQYFGPGTRLTVT.

The chain has TRBV7-3 and TRBJ2-4; 8 nucleotides line up with TRBD1. V lost 2 bases to trimming and J lost 8 bases; unmatched junction nucleotides: 5. The V gene's germline CDR1 is SGHTA and CDR2 FQGTGA. The length of the CDR3 is 14 residues. The CDR3 sequence is CASSLGTGGDIQYF. The CDR3 DNA sequence: TGTGCCAGCAGCTTAGGGACAGGAGGGGACATTCAGTACTTC. The full variable domain, in which reference TRBV7-3 and TRBJ2-4 provide the parts outside the CDR3, is GAGVSQTPSNKVTEKGKYVELRCDPISGHTALYWYRQSLGQGPEFLIYFQGTGAADDSGLPNDRFFAVRPEGSVSTLKIQRTERGDSAVYLCASSLGTGGDIQYFGAGTRLSVL.

This clone showed up just a few times. The chain links TRBV7-9 to TRBJ2-1, with TRBD2 matching 16 bases. With 5 bases clipped from V and 0 bases from J, the junction kept 7 bases outside the gene matches. CDR1 is SEHNR and CDR2 is FQNEAQ in the germline V gene (reference sequence). The CDR3 consists of 19 residues. CDR3 sequence (DNA): TGTGCCAGCAGCCCCCTGGGACTAGCGGGGGGGAGCTCCTACAATGAGCAGTTCTTC. This codes for CASSPLGLAGGSSYNEQFF.

The chain is built from TRBV4-2 and TRBJ1-4, with 8 bases lining up with TRBD1. This CDR3 has 15 amino acids. The trim removed 0 bases at V and 5 bases at J, leaving 2 bases unmatched. Germline CDR1 reads LGHNA; CDR2 reads YNFKEQ. Written as DNA, the CDR3 is TGTGCCAGCAGCCAAGAGAGGACAGGGAATGAAAAACTGTTTTTT. This gives the protein CASSQERTGNEKLFF.

The gene calls are TRBV6-5 and TRBJ2-7; 8 positions agree with TRBD2. The CDR3 contains 13 residues. V dropped 5 bases and J dropped 7; count of bases not matched to a gene: 7. Germline loops: CDR1 MNHEY, CDR2 SVGAGI. The CDR3 protein is CASSPGGEWEQYF. In DNA, the CDR3 is TGTGCCAGCAGTCCCGGGGGGGAATGGGAGCAGTACTTC.

This chain joins TRBV5-4 and TRBJ1-2, with D maybe TRBD1 (6 bases). CDR1 SGHNT and CDR2 YYREEE come from the germline V gene (reference sequence). The CDR3 is 14 amino acids. The V and J ends lost 1 base and 6 bases respectively, with 13 bases between them. The CDR3 sequence: CASSLRGGINGYTF. The CDR3 DNA reads TGTGCCAGCAGCTTGAGGGGGGGTATCAATGGCTACACCTTC.